The 13 T cell receptor beta chains below were found in one sample sequenced in a study of PD-L1 blockade in urothelial cancer. Generated by immunoSEQ multiplex PCR, the TCRdb table keeps only in-frame clones and is missing some. The repertoire consists of about 130,000 clones, with around 86% occurring once and the leading ten covering 2.4%. The time point here: peripheral blood 6 weeks after treatment start. The sample here was PBMCs, taken around atezolizumab (anti-PD-L1) treatment. These receptor sequences come from a man in his fifties with urothelial cancer.

The chain has TRBV6-5 and TRBJ2-7, with 7 bases aligning to TRBD2. This CDR3 comprises 13 residues. The junction had 8 bases not matched to a gene; V was cut back by 6 bases and J by 6 bases. Germline values: CDR1 MNHEY, CDR2 SVGAGI. This CDR3 is CASSPREASEQYF. CDR3 in DNA: TGTGCCAGCAGCCCCCGGGAGGCCTCCGAGCAGTACTTC.

The chain recombines TRBV5-1 with TRBJ2-7; 9 bases align to TRBD2. Germline V gene data show CDR1 as SGHRS and CDR2 as YFSETQ. With 5 bases clipped from V and 4 bases from J, the junction kept 4 bases outside the gene matches. This CDR3 is built from 13 residues. The CDR3 spells CASRTGLAYEQYF. The CDR3 DNA is TGCGCCAGCAGAACGGGACTAGCTTACGAGCAGTACTTC.

The CDR3 is CASKRTGFNEQFF. The CDR3 DNA reads TGTGCCAGTAAACGGACAGGTTTCAATGAGCAGTTCTTC. The J gene is TRBJ2-1, the V gene TRBV19, with TRBD1 matching over 7 bases. Germline trimming cut 7 bases from V and 6 bases from J; bases unmatched to any gene: 6. This CDR3 has 13 residues. Germline V lookup: CDR1 LNHDA, CDR2 SQIVND (reference sequence).

The V call is TRBV6-1, the J call TRBJ1-1; the D is unclear. With 6 bases removed from V and 7 bases from J, the gap between germline ends came to 12 bases. Germline lookup yields CDR1 MNHNS and CDR2 SASEGT. CDR3 length: 12 amino acids. CDR3: CASSLSAVEAFF. For the CDR3, the DNA is TGTGCCAGCAGCCTCTCGGCGGTTGAAGCTTTCTTT.

This clone was counted between two and nine times. The gene calls are TRBV18 and TRBJ2-1; D is undetermined. Trimming stripped 1 base from V and 7 bases from J, with 20 bases between. Germline assignment: CDR1 KGHSH and CDR2 LQKENI. This CDR3 is built from 17 residues. CDR3 sequence reads: CASSPLRRYASRNEQFF. The CDR3 nucleotides read TGTGCCAGCTCACCACTACGGCGGTACGCCTCGAGGAATGAGCAGTTCTTC.

This chain uses TRBV5-4 with TRBJ2-3; tentatively, D is TRBD2 (7 bases). CDR3 size: 17 residues. Trimming stripped 4 bases from V and 0 bases from J, with 18 bases between. Germline-derived CDR1 and CDR2 are SGHNT and YYREEE (reference sequence). Here the CDR3 reads CASSPLVRGASTDTQYF. CDR3 bases: TGTGCCAGCAGCCCCCTGGTACGGGGGGCGAGCACAGATACGCAGTATTTT.

The chain is built from TRBV29-1 and TRBJ1-1; 8 bases line up with TRBD1. Germline trimming cut 2 bases from V and 11 bases from J; bases unmatched to any gene: 7. This CDR3 has 12 residues. Germline CDR1 reads SQVTM; CDR2 reads ANQGSEA. CDR3 sequence: CSVEQAGGVAFF. In nucleotides, the CDR3 is TGCAGCGTTGAACAGGCAGGGGGCGTCGCTTTCTTT.

The CDR3 DNA follows: TGTGCCCGGACGGTCCCGGGACAGGTTTATGGCTACACCTTC. The encoded protein is CARTVPGQVYGYTF. The genes are TRBV30 and TRBJ1-2, with 8 bases aligning to TRBD1. Unmatched junction bases numbered 13, after V lost 8 bases and J lost 5 bases. CDR3 length: 14 amino acids. The germline V gene has CDR1 GTSNPN and CDR2 SVGIG (reference sequence).

This chain uses TRBV11-2 with TRBJ2-7, with 13 positions matching TRBD2. The V gene's germline CDR1 is SGHAT and CDR2 FQNNGV. V shed 5 bases, J shed 0 bases, and the junction held 7 bases outside the gene matches. The CDR3 has 17 amino acids. CDR3 nucleotide sequence: TGTGCCAGCAGCCGGACTAGCGGGAGAGGGGCCTCCTACGAGCAGTACTTC. Translation gives CASSRTSGRGASYEQYF.

This rearrangement joins TRBV28 to TRBJ2-1, with a weak D call TRBD2 (6 bases). The V gene lost 8 bases and the J gene lost 4 bases, with 18 bases spanning the gap. The germline CDR1 and CDR2 sequences are MDHEN and SYDVKM. This CDR3 is built from 15 residues. The CDR3 is CASSLWTRGYNEQFF. CDR3 coding DNA: TGTGCCAGCTCACTCTGGACGCGGGGTTACAATGAGCAGTTCTTC.

This clone was picked up a small number of times. V gene TRBV7-8 combines with J gene TRBJ2-2; D not certain. There are 13 residues in the CDR3. Germline lookup yields CDR1 SGHVS and CDR2 FQNEAQ. The ends were cut back, 2 bases at V and 5 bases at J, with 6 bases in the middle. CDR3 protein: CASSLHRTGELFF. CDR3 nucleotides: TGTGCCAGCAGCTTACACAGAACCGGGGAGCTGTTTTTT.

This chain joins TRBV28 and TRBJ2-6; D is possibly TRBD1 (5 bases). Between the trimmed V and J ends, which lost 5 bases and 1 base, there was a span of 6 bases. This CDR3 spans 14 amino acids. From germline, CDR1 is MDHEN and CDR2 SYDVKM. The CDR3 sequence is CASSPGSGANVLTF. The CDR3, as DNA: TGTGCCAGCAGTCCAGGGTCTGGGGCCAACGTCCTGACTTTC.

The chain employs TRBV2 and TRBJ1-1; tentatively, D is TRBD1 (6 bases). This CDR3 contains 16 residues. Germline CDR1 SNHLY, CDR2 FYNNEI. Trimming cost V 2 bases and J 0 bases, with 13 bases left between them. The CDR3 here is CASSERQGSLNTEAFF. The CDR3 nucleotides are TGTGCCAGCAGTGAAAGGCAGGGGTCCCTGAACACTGAAGCTTTCTTT.